This T cell receptor (beta chain) was documented in a study of cytomegalovirus exposure and HLA in healthy donors. The CDR3 is 12 residues long. Germline V gene lookup returns CDR1 MNHEY and CDR2 SVGAGI. Primers: 60 Vbeta forward and 13 Jbeta reverse. This table comes from immunoSEQ multiplex PCR, and its TCRdb copy is limited to in-frame clones, with some not included. The sample yields 120,000 to 150,000 clones, around 79% seen once. This TCR derives from a woman in her forties or fifties in good health and CMV-seropositive. Sequencing was performed on PBMCs. V and J are TRBV6-5 and TRBJ2-5; a possible D gene is TRBD1 (6 bases). Judging by the DNA end, TRBJ2-7 fits better; the J call may be wrong. CDR3 protein: CASSQDSYEQYF. CDR3 coding DNA: TGTGCCAGCAGCCAGGACAGCTACGAGCAGTACTTC.